This TCR beta chain was sequenced during a study of blood T cell repertoires in COVID-19. Repertoires were generated with immunoSEQ multiplex PCR, while TCRdb's copy carries only in-frame clones and drops some. The profile shows over 400,000 clones, 80% to 90% of them singletons. The receptor was derived from a human donor in a cohort sampled during active COVID-19. The source material was peripheral blood.

DNA of the CDR3: TGTGCCAGCACCCCAGGGGGGTGGGACAATGAGCAGTTCTTC. Translation gives CASTPGGWDNEQFF. This rearrangement joins TRBV2 to TRBJ2-1, with D perhaps TRBD1 (7 bases). V was pared by 7 bases and J by 5 bases, with 15 bases between. This CDR3 has 14 residues. Germline V lookup: CDR1 SNHLY, CDR2 FYNNEI.